This T cell receptor (beta chain) was recorded in a study of tumor and adjacent non-tumor tissue in lung cancer. Looking at the study overall: Histology: about a dozen adenocarcinoma, a couple of squamous cell carcinoma, 1 small cell lung cancer. On average, productive TCRbeta reads reached about 4.17 million per sample. Study-wide findings and caveats: Tumor TCR diversity, when higher, was linked to shorter survival. TCR diversity was significantly greater in tumor than normal lung tissue.

No cell sorting was done before RNA was extracted from the tissue. The germline gives CDR1 MNHEY, CDR2 SVGAGI. The CDR3 totals 14 residues. A modified ARM-PCR protocol with three rounds of nested PCR amplified TCRbeta. TCRdb recomputed calls from the multiplex PCR reads with MiXCR, one row per CDR3 protein. Of more than 95,000 distinct CDR3 sequences in the sample, over 65% are singletons; the top ten hold 10% to 15%. Remarks on this clonotype: Its antigen is currently unknown. Relative to the germline gene, one junction end is altered; a read error may explain this.

The sequenced sample consisted of lung tumor tissue. This clonotype originated in a man aged 25-45 years with non-small cell lung cancer. The chain links TRBV6-5 to TRBJ1-1, with D possibly matching TRBD1 (6 bases). The CDR3 region is CASSYRDTNNEALF. CDR3 DNA sequence: TGTGCCAGCAGTTATCGGGACACGAACAATGAAGCTCTCTTT.